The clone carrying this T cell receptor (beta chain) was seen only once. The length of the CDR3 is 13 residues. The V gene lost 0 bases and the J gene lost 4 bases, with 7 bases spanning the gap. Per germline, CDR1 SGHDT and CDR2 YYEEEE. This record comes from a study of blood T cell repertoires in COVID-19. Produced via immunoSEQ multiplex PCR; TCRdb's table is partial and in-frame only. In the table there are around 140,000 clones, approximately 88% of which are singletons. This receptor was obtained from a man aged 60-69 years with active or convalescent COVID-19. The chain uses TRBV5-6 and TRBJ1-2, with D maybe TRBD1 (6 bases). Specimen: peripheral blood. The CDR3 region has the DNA TGTGCCAGCAGCTTGGGGACAGTCTATGGCTACACCTTC. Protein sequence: CASSLGTVYGYTF.